The present T cell receptor beta chain was sequenced within a study of blood T cell repertoires in COVID-19. Study as a whole: Italy, Spain and the United States were the sources of the convalescent and acute COVID-19 samples. The analysed material was cDNA or gDNA that came from T cells, B-cell-depleted T cells, or PBMCs.

Seattle researchers signed up patients amid active infection and tracked them longitudinally. Germline CDR1 is SGHVS and CDR2 is FQNEAQ. There are 12 residues in the CDR3. Trimming took 5 bases from V and 8 from J, leaving 12 bases between them. Original processing methods: Cell counts per sample came from amplifying reference gene primers. Assay: immunoSEQ multiplex PCR; the TCRdb copy retains only in-frame clones and omits some. V and J calls and clone size are given by that table; D and trimming were obtained from the DNA. The sample holds around 140,000 clones, over 80% seen once. Material for sequencing was peripheral blood. The genes are TRBV7-8 and TRBJ1-2; D perhaps matches TRBD1 (5 bases). This sequence was found in a man in his thirties or forties with COVID-19, enrolled during active disease. Here the CDR3 reads CASSLERGGYTF. CDR3 in DNA: TGTGCCAGCAGCCTTGAAAGGGGAGGCTACACCTTC.